The present T cell receptor beta chain was sequenced within a study of blood T cell repertoires in COVID-19. Whole-study context: Sample material is recorded as cDNA or gDNA derived from T cells, B-cell-depleted T cells, or PBMCs.

The length of the CDR3 is 13 residues. V gave up 5 bases and J gave up 6 bases; unmatched junction bases: 5. Germline V CDR1 and CDR2: MNHNY, SVGAGI (reference sequence). Source study methods: Nucleated cell number was recorded as an estimate derived from reference gene primer amplification. Here immunoSEQ multiplex PCR was the method, and the copy in TCRdb shows in-frame clones only, minus some. V and J calls and clone size are copied from that table; D and trimming were computed from the DNA. The sample has around 260,000 clones, around four fifths seen once. The sample comprised peripheral blood. The clonotype was recovered from a man aged 60 to 75 who had recovered from COVID-19. This chain uses TRBV6-6 with TRBJ2-5; 8 bases match TRBD1. This CDR3 reads CASSQGAGKTQYF. CDR3 nucleotide sequence: TGTGCCAGCAGTCAGGGGGCGGGTAAGACCCAGTACTTC.